Below, 22 T cell receptor beta chains from the same sample are listed, as sequenced in a study of follicular helper T cells after annual influenza vaccination. Clones were sequenced by immunoSEQ multiplex PCR, and TCRdb holds only the in-frame ones, with some missing. Here the sample spans about 11,000 clones, around 80% being singletons. The specimen comprised CXCR5- memory CD4+ T cells sorted from blood, sampled 6 weeks after influenza vaccination. All receptors come from an adult who received the influenza vaccine.

The chain carries TRBV10-3 and TRBJ1-2, with D tentatively TRBD1 (5 bases). Trimming took 4 bases from V and 7 from J, leaving 19 bases between them. This CDR3 has 15 residues. From germline, CDR1 is ENHRY and CDR2 SYGVKD. CDR3 protein: CAISVQMAGSGGYTF. For the CDR3, the DNA is TGTGCCATCAGTGTACAAATGGCAGGGTCCGGTGGCTACACCTTC.

The chain has TRBV7-8 and TRBJ1-6; 8 nucleotides agree with TRBD1. V was pared by 3 bases and J by 9 bases, with 4 bases of the junction left unmatched. The CDR3 consists of 14 residues. Germline loops: CDR1 SGHVS, CDR2 FQNEAQ. The CDR3 protein is CASSFQGALSPLHF. In DNA form, the CDR3 reads TGTGCCAGCAGCTTTCAGGGGGCGCTTTCACCCCTCCACTTT.

The chain uses TRBV4-3 and TRBJ2-7, with D possibly matching TRBD2 (5 bases). CDR3 length: 16 amino acids. V lost 0 bases and J lost 1, with 13 bases in between. Germline CDR1 and CDR2: LGHNA and YSLEER. CDR3 region: CASSQDRGEGSYEQYF. Written as DNA, the CDR3 is TGCGCCAGCAGCCAAGATCGGGGTGAAGGGTCCTACGAGCAGTACTTC.

V usage is TRBV6-1 and J usage is TRBJ1-4; D possibly corresponds to TRBD1 (6 bases). The CDR3 is 16 amino acids. Germline V lookup: CDR1 MNHNS, CDR2 SASEGT. Trimming removed 5 bases at V and 3 bases at J, with 16 bases between. CDR3 residues: CASSQGDRLANEKLFF. The CDR3 DNA follows: TGTGCCAGCAGTCAAGGAGACAGGTTGGCTAATGAAAAACTGTTTTTT.

The chain employs TRBV4-3 and TRBJ1-6; D is ambiguous. The CDR3 is made up of 15 amino acids. CDR1 and CDR2 from the germline V gene are LGHNA and YSLEER. V was trimmed by 3 bases and J by 6 bases, leaving 12 bases between them. In DNA form, the CDR3 reads TGCGCCAGCAGCCAGCAGCGAGAGCGTAATTCACCCCTCCACTTT. Protein product: CASSQQRERNSPLHF.

This clone was counted once. The gene calls are TRBV7-2 and TRBJ1-2; 8 bases line up with TRBD1. CDR1 is SGHTA and CDR2 is FQGNSA in the germline V gene. Trimming removed 5 bases from V and 4 bases from J; junction bases left unmatched: 6. This CDR3 comprises 14 residues. Written as DNA, the CDR3 is TGTGCCAGCAGCCAACAGGGGGGGGGCTATGGCTACACCTTC. It specifies CASSQQGGGYGYTF.

CDR3 nucleotides: TGTGCCAGCAGCAGTGTGGCGAACACCGGGGAGCTGTTTTTT. Translated, it gives CASSSVANTGELFF. V gene TRBV11-3 combines with J gene TRBJ2-2; D is uncertain. The CDR3 contains 14 residues. V was cut by 5 bases and J by 0 bases, with 7 bases left in between. Germline values: CDR1 SGHNT, CDR2 YENEEA. Full variable domain (outside the CDR3, taken from reference TRBV11-3 and TRBJ2-2): EAGVVQSPRYKIIEKKQPVAFWCNPISGHNTLYWYLQNLGQGPELLIRYENEEAVDDSQLPKDRFSAERLKGVDSTLKIQPAELGDSAVYLCASSSVANTGELFFGEGSRLTVL.

CDR3 region: CASTWGVPSGNTIYF. In DNA form, the CDR3 reads TGTGCCAGCACCTGGGGGGTGCCCTCTGGAAACACCATATATTTT. The chain uses TRBV5-5 and TRBJ1-3; a possible D gene is TRBD1 (5 bases). CDR1 and CDR2 from the germline V gene are SGHKS and YYEKEE (reference sequence). The CDR3 spans 15 residues. Trimming took 6 bases from V and 0 from J, leaving 13 bases between them.

The chain couples TRBV19 to TRBJ2-7; 8 nucleotides agree with TRBD2. Germline V gene sequence: CDR1 LNHDA, CDR2 SQIVND (reference sequence). V lost 5 bases, J lost 6 bases, and 12 bases stayed unmatched. This CDR3 has 15 amino acids. As DNA, the CDR3 is TGTGCCAGTAGTTCCCCAGCCGGGGGGGCCTCCGAGCAGTACTTC. Amino acid sequence: CASSSPAGGASEQYF.

The genes are TRBV14 and TRBJ1-2; TRBD1 agrees at 7 bases. Germline CDR1 SGHDN, CDR2 FVKESK. The CDR3 is 18 amino acids. V trimming: 4 bases; J trimming: 4 bases; junction bases outside the gene matches: 18. The CDR3 sequence: CASSLRSTGTFPPYGYTF. The DNA for the CDR3 is TGTGCCAGCAGCCTAAGGTCGACAGGGACCTTCCCCCCCTATGGCTACACCTTC.

This chain uses TRBV10-2 with TRBJ2-3; 8 bases map to TRBD2. The V gene end was trimmed by 2 bases and the J gene end by 1 base; junction bases not matched to a gene: 5. Germline-derived CDR1 and CDR2 are WSHSY and SAAADI. The CDR3 is made up of 16 amino acids. The CDR3 is CASSERGLVRTDTQYF. CDR3 coding DNA: TGCGCCAGCAGTGAGAGGGGACTAGTGCGCACAGATACGCAGTATTTT.

This clone was seen just once. The chain has TRBV19 and TRBJ1-5; 8 bases match TRBD1. The CDR3 has 14 amino acids. Germline CDR1 reads LNHDA; CDR2 reads SQIVND (reference sequence). The V and J ends lost 5 bases and 7 bases, in that order; junction bases with no gene match: 7. In DNA form, the CDR3 reads TGTGCCAGTAGTTTAGGGACAGGAGTACAGCCCCAGCATTTT. It specifies CASSLGTGVQPQHF.

The gene calls are TRBV7-6 and TRBJ1-1; D gene ambiguous. Germline V CDR1 and CDR2: SGHVS, FNYEAQ. The ends were cut back, 3 bases at V and 4 bases at J, with 9 bases in the middle. CDR3 length: 13 residues. CDR3 sequence: CASSFGLSTEAFF. DNA of the CDR3: TGTGCCAGCAGCTTCGGACTCTCCACTGAAGCTTTCTTT.

This clone was seen only a few times. The CDR3 sequence is CASSSAQGGEKPQHF. The CDR3 nucleotides are TGTGCCAGCAGTTCAGCCCAGGGTGGAGAGAAGCCCCAGCATTTT. The chain couples TRBV6-6 to TRBJ1-5, with D maybe TRBD1 (5 bases). The V and J ends lost 4 bases and 8 bases respectively, with 18 bases between them. This CDR3 spans 15 amino acids. Germline CDR1 MNHNY, CDR2 SVGAGI (reference sequence).

This clone showed up just a few times. This sequence joins TRBV6-6 and TRBJ2-3; 7 nucleotides match TRBD1. The CDR3 is 14 residues long. The trim removed 7 bases at V and 4 bases at J, leaving 8 bases unmatched. From germline, CDR1 is MNHNY and CDR2 SVGAGI (reference sequence). The CDR3 is CASNPPGQSDTQYF. The CDR3 DNA reads TGTGCCAGCAACCCCCCGGGACAGTCAGATACGCAGTATTTT.

The count of this clone is one. The V gene is TRBV19, the J gene TRBJ2-3, with D hard to call. CDR1 and CDR2 from the germline V gene are LNHDA and SQIVND (reference sequence). Trimming pared 2 bases from V and 4 bases from J, leaving 7 bases between. The CDR3 spans 13 residues. The CDR3 region has the DNA TGTGCCAGTAGTATATCTGGGTCAGATACGCAGTATTTT. Encoded protein: CASSISGSDTQYF.

This chain uses TRBV7-9 with TRBJ1-1; D is uncertain. The CDR3 sequence is 14 residues long. Looked up from germline, CDR1 is SEHNR and CDR2 is FQNEAQ (reference sequence). V was clipped by 2 bases and J by 1 base, with 8 bases between them. The CDR3 coding sequence is TGTGCCAGCAGCTTACGGGCCCCGAACACTGAAGCTTTCTTT. Its protein product is CASSLRAPNTEAFF.

This clone was recorded a few times. The V and J genes are TRBV2 and TRBJ2-2; 9 bases are shared with TRBD1. The CDR3 is 15 amino acids. Germline V gives CDR1 SNHLY, CDR2 FYNNEI. J was trimmed by 2 bases and V by 6 bases; bases with no gene match: 4. CDR3 nucleotides: TGTGCCAGCAGGCGGACAGGGGCTAACACCGGGGAGCTGTTTTTT. It translates to CASRRTGANTGELFF.

The chain carries TRBV9 and TRBJ2-5, with 8 bases lining up with TRBD2. This CDR3 comprises 15 residues. The V gene's germline CDR1 is SGDLS and CDR2 YYNGEE. With 4 bases clipped from V and 5 bases from J, the junction kept 10 bases outside the gene matches. For the CDR3, the DNA is TGTGCCAGCAGCCCCCGGGAGGGTACGGTGGAGACCCAGTACTTC. It specifies CASSPREGTVETQYF.

V usage is TRBV18 and J usage is TRBJ2-3; D unclear. CDR1 is KGHSH, CDR2 LQKENI, per germline. The CDR3 is made up of 13 amino acids. V was clipped by 3 bases and J by 0 bases, with 4 bases between them. This CDR3 reads CASSPSSTDTQYF. The CDR3 DNA reads TGTGCCAGCTCACCCTCTAGCACAGATACGCAGTATTTT.

The V gene is TRBV11-3, the J gene TRBJ2-4; perhaps TRBD1 as D (5 bases). The CDR3 totals 14 residues. V lost 1 base, J lost 6 bases, and 10 bases lay in between. Germline lookup yields CDR1 SGHNT and CDR2 YENEEA. The CDR3 loop is CASSLGAGLNIQYF. The CDR3 coding sequence is TGTGCCAGCAGCTTAGGGGCAGGGTTAAACATTCAGTACTTC.

This clone turned up a few times. V is TRBV18 and J is TRBJ2-7; 7 bases line up with TRBD1. Trimming at V came to 3 bases and at J to 5 bases, leaving 10 bases not matched to a gene. Looked up from germline, CDR1 is KGHSH and CDR2 is LQKENI. This CDR3 is built from 15 residues. CDR3 nucleotides: TGTGCCAGCTCACCGTTTCGACAGGGCGGTGACGAGCAGTACTTC. It codes for CASSPFRQGGDEQYF.